These 3 T cell receptor beta chains originate from one sample sequenced in a study of T cell repertoires in cytomegalovirus infection. TCRdb re-called the reads through MiXCR, storing one row per CDR3 protein. The table shows approximately 500,000 distinct CDR3 sequences, with approximately 16% occurring only once. Sequenced input: CD8+ T cells from PBMCs. The receptors come from a human donor in good health (CMV status not recorded). Some clones in this sample may be carry-over from other donors' samples.

This clonotype was counted between two and nine times. This chain links TRBV3-1 with TRBJ2-3, with D possibly TRBD2 on 5 matching bases. The CDR3 extends over 16 amino acids. The germline gives CDR1 LGHDT, CDR2 YNNKEL (reference sequence). V lost 0 bases, J lost 8 bases, and 18 bases lay in between. The CDR3 spells CASSQDWAVARGTQYF. The CDR3 nucleotides are TGTGCCAGCAGCCAAGATTGGGCAGTCGCCCGGGGTACGCAGTATTTT.

This clonotype came up once. The rearrangement joins TRBV6-5 to TRBJ2-7; 7 bases fit TRBD1. The germline V gene has CDR1 MNHEY and CDR2 SVGAGI. J lost 4 bases, V lost 4 bases, and 4 bases had no gene match. This CDR3 has 13 amino acids. The CDR3 region has the DNA TGTGCCAGCAGTTTCCAACAGGGGTACGAGCAGTACTTC. This codes for CASSFQQGYEQYF.

This clonotype was observed at least ten times. This chain links TRBV28 with TRBJ2-7; 11 bases line up with TRBD2. Germline V gene lookup returns CDR1 MDHEN and CDR2 SYDVKM. The CDR3 totals 15 residues. After removal of 2 bases from V and 3 bases from J, the junction contained 3 bases not matched to a gene. CDR3 in DNA: TGTGCCAGCAGTTTAGATCTAGCGGGAGGCTACGAGCAGTACTTC. This translates into CASSLDLAGGYEQYF.